A single sample gave rise to the 15 T cell receptor beta chains below, sequenced in a study of CD4+ T cells in melanoma. Only in-frame clones appear in the TCRdb table, and some are missing; sequencing was by immunoSEQ multiplex PCR. The sample lists approximately 10,000 clones, around 67% occurring once. Sequencing used cells from a culture (not recorded whether cultured in vitro). These receptors came from a human donor with melanoma.

The chain recombines TRBV4-1 with TRBJ1-4, with D hard to call. V dropped 4 bases and J dropped 4 bases, with 7 bases sitting between them. The CDR3 runs 13 residues. Looked up from germline, CDR1 is MGHRA and CDR2 is YSYEKL. The CDR3 spells CASSRSFNEKLFF. Here the CDR3 DNA reads TGCGCCAGCAGCCGATCTTTTAATGAAAAACTGTTTTTT.

The chain is built from TRBV29-1 and TRBJ1-2; D gene ambiguous. V shed 4 bases and J shed 5 bases, with 2 bases lying between them. Germline lookup yields CDR1 SQVTM and CDR2 ANQGSEA. The CDR3 loop spans 9 amino acids. The CDR3 spells CSVGYGYTF. As DNA, the CDR3 is TGCAGCGTTGGGTATGGCTACACCTTC.

J is TRBJ1-5 and V is TRBV6-6; TRBD1 agrees at 8 bases. CDR1 MNHNY and CDR2 SVGAGI come from the germline V gene (reference sequence). V lost 6 bases and J lost 7; bases outside the gene matches: 11. The CDR3 has 15 amino acids. This CDR3 is CASRTSTGGGQPQHF. The CDR3 DNA reads as TGTGCCAGCAGGACTAGCACAGGGGGAGGGCAGCCCCAGCATTTT.

The chain links TRBV19 to TRBJ1-2, with D tentatively TRBD1 (6 bases). The CDR3 sequence is 19 residues long. CDR1 and CDR2 (germline): LNHDA, SQIVND (reference sequence). V shed 3 bases and J shed 5 bases, with 28 bases lying between them. The CDR3 sequence: CASSIKVVGGSTNQYGYTF. CDR3 bases: TGTGCCAGTAGTATCAAAGTCGTAGGGGGATCTACGAATCAGTATGGCTACACCTTC. Complete variable domain (other parts from reference TRBV19 and TRBJ1-2): DGGITQSPKYLFRKEGQNVTLSCEQNLNHDAMYWYRQDPGQGLRLIYYSQIVNDFQKGDIAEGYSVSREKKESFPLTVTSAQKNPTAFYLCASSIKVVGGSTNQYGYTFGSGTRLTVV.

The J gene is TRBJ2-1, the V gene TRBV2, with D tentatively TRBD2 (7 bases). The CDR3 covers 15 residues. The germline V gene encodes CDR1 SNHLY and CDR2 FYNNEI. V was shortened by 7 bases and J by 7 bases, with 20 bases between the two germline ends. CDR3 sequence: CASTRGGTTLNEQFF. The DNA of the CDR3 is TGTGCCAGCACAAGGGGGGGGACCACCCTTAATGAGCAGTTCTTC.

V is TRBV5-1 and J is TRBJ1-2; TRBD1 matches 8 bases. The CDR3 covers 16 residues. Germline assignment: CDR1 SGHRS and CDR2 YFSETQ. Germline trimming cut 0 bases from V and 5 bases from J; bases unmatched to any gene: 9. CDR3 in DNA: TGCGCCAGCAGCTTGGCACCGTCAGGACAGGGATATGGCTACACCTTC. Protein: CASSLAPSGQGYGYTF.

The chain links TRBV5-4 to TRBJ2-7; D is perhaps TRBD1 or TRBD2 (6 bases each). The CDR3 runs 14 residues. The ends were cut back, 7 bases at V and 6 bases at J, with 20 bases in the middle. Germline-derived CDR1 and CDR2 are SGHNT and YYREEE (reference sequence). The CDR3 spells CASHSLAGGREQYF. DNA of the CDR3: TGTGCCAGCCATTCGTTGGCTGGGGGGCGCGAGCAGTACTTC.

The V and J genes are TRBV9 and TRBJ2-1, with D possibly TRBD2 on 6 matching bases. The V end lost 2 bases, the J end lost 9 bases, and 15 bases lay between the germline ends. This CDR3 contains 14 residues. Germline V gene data show CDR1 as SGDLS and CDR2 as YYNGEE. The CDR3 bases are TGTGCCAGCAGCGTTGGCGGGGTCCCAGGTGAGCAGTTCTTC. The encoded protein is CASSVGGVPGEQFF.

The genes are TRBV14 and TRBJ2-2; 7 bases align to TRBD1. Germline V gene data show CDR1 as SGHDN and CDR2 as FVKESK. The CDR3 is 16 amino acids. The trim removed 4 bases at V and 1 base at J, leaving 6 bases unmatched. The CDR3 DNA reads as TGTGCCAGCAGCCGTATTAACAGGGGGAACACCGGGGAGCTGTTTTTT. Protein product: CASSRINRGNTGELFF.

This clone was picked up a small number of times. CDR3 sequence: CASSLDGADTQYF. CDR3 nucleotide sequence: TGTGCCAGCAGCTTAGACGGGGCGGATACGCAGTATTTT. This chain links TRBV7-3 with TRBJ2-3, with D perhaps TRBD1 or TRBD2 (5 bases each). CDR3 length: 13 amino acids. Deletions cut 2 bases from V and 6 bases from J, with 9 bases between. The germline CDR1 and CDR2 sequences are SGHTA and FQGTGA.

The chain combines TRBV7-2 with TRBJ2-2, with 8 nucleotides matching TRBD2. The V gene end was trimmed by 6 bases and the J gene end by 0 bases; junction bases not matched to a gene: 3. This CDR3 region has 15 residues. Germline V gene sequence: CDR1 SGHTA, CDR2 FQGNSA. CDR3 sequence reads: CASRPGLANTGELFF. The CDR3 coding sequence is TGTGCCAGCAGACCGGGACTAGCGAACACCGGGGAGCTGTTTTTT.

The rearrangement links TRBV11-2 to TRBJ1-1; D gene ambiguous. There are 13 residues in the CDR3. Looked up from germline, CDR1 is SGHAT and CDR2 is FQNNGV. V lost 9 bases to trimming and J lost 8 bases, with 19 bases between them. The CDR3 loop is CASRRMLAPEAFF. DNA of the CDR3: TGTGCCAGTAGGCGAATGCTAGCTCCCGAAGCTTTCTTT.

This sequence joins TRBV15 and TRBJ2-6; D remains unclear. Germline V lookup: CDR1 LNHNV, CDR2 YYDKDF (reference sequence). V lost 0 bases and J 0 bases, leaving 9 bases between the germline ends. This CDR3 is 17 amino acids long. This chain's CDR3 is CATSRDVGFSGANVLTF. CDR3 coding DNA: TGTGCCACCAGCAGAGATGTGGGCTTCTCTGGGGCCAACGTCCTGACTTTC.

J is TRBJ1-1 and V is TRBV7-9; the match to TRBD1 covers 9 bases. Unmatched junction bases numbered 5, after V lost 3 bases and J lost 3 bases. The germline V gene encodes CDR1 SEHNR and CDR2 FQNEAQ (reference sequence). The CDR3 is 15 amino acids. The CDR3 here is CASSLGRTGDTEAFF. CDR3 nucleotides: TGTGCCAGCAGCTTGGGGAGGACAGGGGACACTGAAGCTTTCTTT.

The chain uses TRBV2 and TRBJ2-5; 9 bases fit TRBD2. Germline-derived CDR1 and CDR2 are SNHLY and FYNNEI. This CDR3 comprises 15 residues. V lost 7 bases, J lost 1 base, and 7 bases stayed unmatched. CDR3 in DNA: TGTGCCAGCACTCAGACTAGCGGCTCCCAAGAGACCCAGTACTTC. It specifies CASTQTSGSQETQYF. The full variable domain, with the rest looked up from reference TRBV2 and TRBJ2-5, is EPEVTQTPSHQVTQMGQEVILRCVPISNHLYFYWYRQILGQKVEFLVSFYNNEISEKSEIFDDQFSVERPDGSNFTLKIRSTKLEDSAMYFCASTQTSGSQETQYFGPGTRLLVL.